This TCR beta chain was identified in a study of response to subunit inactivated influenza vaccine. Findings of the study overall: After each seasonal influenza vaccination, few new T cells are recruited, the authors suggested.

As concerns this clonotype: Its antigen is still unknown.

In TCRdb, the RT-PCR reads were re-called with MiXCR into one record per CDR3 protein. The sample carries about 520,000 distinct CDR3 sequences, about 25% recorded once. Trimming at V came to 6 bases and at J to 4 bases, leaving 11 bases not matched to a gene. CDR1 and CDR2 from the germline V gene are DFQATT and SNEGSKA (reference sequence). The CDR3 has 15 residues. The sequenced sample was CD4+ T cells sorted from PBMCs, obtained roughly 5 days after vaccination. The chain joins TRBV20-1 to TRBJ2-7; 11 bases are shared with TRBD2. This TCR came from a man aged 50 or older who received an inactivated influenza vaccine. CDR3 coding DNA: TGCAGTGCCCAAACTAGCGGGAGAAGGTTTTACGAGCAGTACTTC. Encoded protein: CSAQTSGRRFYEQYF.